The rows below give T cell receptor beta chains drawn from one sample of a study of cytomegalovirus exposure and HLA in healthy donors. Clones were read by immunoSEQ multiplex PCR, and TCRdb kept only the in-frame ones, dropping some. Among approximately 100,000 clones listed, 75% to 85% were seen once. Sequencing was performed on PBMCs. The receptors here all came from a woman aged 40-49 years in good health and CMV-seronegative. Each CDR3 is given with its conserved first and last residue. A D gene is named only where the DNA matches it firmly.

NA,TRBJ1-5,TRBV4-1,TGCGCCAGCAGCACCCCTGACAGCCTCGGCCAGCCCCAGCATTTT,CASSTPDSLGQPQHF
TRBD1,TRBJ1-1,TRBV7-9,TGTGCCAGCAGCCTATCGACAGGGAAGAGGACTGAAGCTTTCTTT,CASSLSTGKRTEAFF
TRBD2,TRBJ2-3,TRBV25-1,TGTGCCAGCAGTTACCTGCGGGGCGGGGGGATAGATACGCAGTATTTT,CASSYLRGGGIDTQYF
TRBD1,TRBJ1-1,TRBV4-1,TGCGCCAGCAGCCAAGGATGGGCGAGGGGGCGCGGGTCTGAAGCTTTCTTT,CASSQGWARGRGSEAFF
TRBD1,TRBJ2-1,TRBV2,TGTGCCAGCAGGAGACAGGGATACAATGAGCAGTTCTTC,CASRRQGYNEQFF
NA,TRBJ1-3,TRBV6-5,TGTGCCAGCAGTTACCGAGGGGGTTCTGGAAACACCATATATTTT,CASSYRGGSGNTIYF
TRBD1,TRBJ2-7,TRBV5-6,TGTGCCAGCAGCTCGGGACAGCCAACCTACGAGCAGTACTTC,CASSSGQPTYEQYF
TRBD1,TRBJ1-2,TRBV2,TGTGCCAGCAGTGAAGGACAGGGGATCAATGGCTACACCTTC,CASSEGQGINGYTF
NA,TRBJ2-7,TRBV5-1,TGCGCCAGCAGCTTGGAACAGGTAAATGACGAGCAGTACTTC,CASSLEQVNDEQYF
NA,TRBJ1-3,TRBV12-5,TGTGCTAGTGGTTTGGGAGTCTCGACAAAGCCCTCTGGAAACACCATATATTTT,CASGLGVSTKPSGNTIYF